This entry concerns a single T cell receptor (beta chain). No antigen is known for it. This record comes from a study of graft-versus-host responses after intestinal transplantation. The repertoire was sequenced with immunoSEQ multiplex PCR; TCRdb's copy has only in-frame clones and lacks some. The sample shows about 88,000 clones, 80% to 95% of them seen only once. Germline CDR1 and CDR2: MGHRA and YSYEKL. Trimming cost V 2 bases and J 2 bases; bases outside gene matches: 9. CDR3 length: 18 residues. This receptor was identified in a human donor who was the organ donor for an intestinal transplant. Sequencing was performed on unstimulated CD4+ T cells sorted from spleen or lymph node cells, taken before transplant. The chain couples TRBV4-1 to TRBJ2-1; 10 positions agree with TRBD2. CDR3 protein: CASSQRLITSGTYNEQFF. CDR3 bases: TGCGCCAGCAGCCAAAGACTAATAACTAGCGGGACCTACAATGAGCAGTTCTTC.